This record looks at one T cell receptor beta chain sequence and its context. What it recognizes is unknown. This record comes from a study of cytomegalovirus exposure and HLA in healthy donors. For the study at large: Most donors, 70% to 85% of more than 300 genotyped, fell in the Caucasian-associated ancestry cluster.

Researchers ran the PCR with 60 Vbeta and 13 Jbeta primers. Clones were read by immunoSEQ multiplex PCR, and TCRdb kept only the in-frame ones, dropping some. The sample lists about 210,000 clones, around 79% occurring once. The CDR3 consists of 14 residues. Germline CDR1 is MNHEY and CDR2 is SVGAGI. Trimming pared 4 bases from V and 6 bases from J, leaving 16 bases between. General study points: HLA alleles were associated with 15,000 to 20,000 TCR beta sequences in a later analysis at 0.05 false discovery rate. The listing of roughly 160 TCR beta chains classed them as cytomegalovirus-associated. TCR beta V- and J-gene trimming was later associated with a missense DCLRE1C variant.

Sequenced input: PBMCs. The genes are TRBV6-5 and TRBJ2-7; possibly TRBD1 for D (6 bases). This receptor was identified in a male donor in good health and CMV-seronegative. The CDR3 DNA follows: TGTGCCAGCAGTTTAGTGTTGGGGGCGACCGAGCAGTACTTC. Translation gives CASSLVLGATEQYF.